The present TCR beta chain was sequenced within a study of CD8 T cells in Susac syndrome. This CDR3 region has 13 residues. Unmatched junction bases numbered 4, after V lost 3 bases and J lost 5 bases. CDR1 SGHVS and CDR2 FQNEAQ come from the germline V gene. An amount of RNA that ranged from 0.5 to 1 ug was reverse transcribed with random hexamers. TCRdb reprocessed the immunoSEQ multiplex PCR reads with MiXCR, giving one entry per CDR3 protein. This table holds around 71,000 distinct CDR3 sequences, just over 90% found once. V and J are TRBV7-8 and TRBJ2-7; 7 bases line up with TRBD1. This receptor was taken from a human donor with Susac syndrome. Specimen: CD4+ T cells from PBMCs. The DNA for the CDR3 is TGTGCCAGCAGCTTCGGACAGGACCACGAGCAGTACTTC. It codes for CASSFGQDHEQYF.